This entry features one T cell receptor beta chain sequence. The antigen is unknown. The data are from a study of CD8 T cells in Susac syndrome. The germline CDR1 and CDR2 sequences are LGHNA and YSLEER. After removal of 3 bases from V and 4 bases from J, the junction contained 16 bases not matched to a gene. This CDR3 comprises 18 residues. The authors negatively isolated CD8+ and CD4+ T cells and FACS-enriched TEMRA cells. Random-hexamer reverse transcription was applied to about 0.45 to 1 ug RNA. TCRdb reprocessed the immunoSEQ multiplex PCR reads with MiXCR, giving one entry per CDR3 protein. The table shows about 300,000 distinct CDR3 sequences, with approximately 85% occurring only once. General observations from the study: The study conceded that its TCR sequencing and HLA analysis involved relatively few individuals.

The chain links TRBV4-3 to TRBJ1-1; the match to TRBD1 covers 8 bases. The sample comprised CD8+ T cells from PBMCs. This TCR came from a human donor with multiple sclerosis. CDR3 loop: CASSQASHRRGPGTEAFF. In nucleotides, the CDR3 is TGCGCCAGCAGCCAGGCGTCCCACCGCAGGGGGCCCGGCACTGAAGCTTTCTTT.